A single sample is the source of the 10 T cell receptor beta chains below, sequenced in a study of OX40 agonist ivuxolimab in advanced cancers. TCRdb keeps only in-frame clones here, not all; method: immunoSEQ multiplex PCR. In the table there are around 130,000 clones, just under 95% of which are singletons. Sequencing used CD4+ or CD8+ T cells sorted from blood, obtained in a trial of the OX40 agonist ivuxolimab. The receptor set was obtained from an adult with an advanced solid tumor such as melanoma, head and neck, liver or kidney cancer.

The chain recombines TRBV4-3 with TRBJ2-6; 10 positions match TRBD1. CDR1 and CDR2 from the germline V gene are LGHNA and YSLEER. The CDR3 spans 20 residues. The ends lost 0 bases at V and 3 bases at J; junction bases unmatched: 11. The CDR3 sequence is CASSQEWDRGIPGGANVLTF. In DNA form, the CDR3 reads TGCGCCAGCAGCCAAGAGTGGGACAGGGGCATCCCTGGTGGGGCCAACGTCCTGACTTTC.

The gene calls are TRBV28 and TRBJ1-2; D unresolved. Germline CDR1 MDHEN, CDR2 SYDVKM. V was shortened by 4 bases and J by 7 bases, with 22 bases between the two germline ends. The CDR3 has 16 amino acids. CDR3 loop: CASSSILPSGGIGYTF. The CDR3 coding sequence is TGTGCCAGCAGTTCCATATTACCCTCGGGCGGGATTGGCTACACCTTC.

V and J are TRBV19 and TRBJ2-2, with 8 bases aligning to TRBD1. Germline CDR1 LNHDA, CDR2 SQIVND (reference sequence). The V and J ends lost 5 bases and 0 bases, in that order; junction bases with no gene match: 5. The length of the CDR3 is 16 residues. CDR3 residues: CASSGRTGSNTGELFF. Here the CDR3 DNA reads TGTGCCAGTAGTGGACGGACAGGGTCGAACACCGGGGAGCTGTTTTTT.

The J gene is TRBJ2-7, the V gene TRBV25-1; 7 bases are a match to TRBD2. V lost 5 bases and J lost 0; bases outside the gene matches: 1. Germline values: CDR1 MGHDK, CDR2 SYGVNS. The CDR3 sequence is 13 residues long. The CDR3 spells CASSRGDSYEQYF. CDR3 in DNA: TGTGCCAGCAGTCGGGGGGACTCCTACGAGCAGTACTTC.

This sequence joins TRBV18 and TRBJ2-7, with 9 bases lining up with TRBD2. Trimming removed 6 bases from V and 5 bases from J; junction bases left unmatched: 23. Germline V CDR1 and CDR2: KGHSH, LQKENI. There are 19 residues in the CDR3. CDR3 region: CASSPDRILAGEALNEQYF. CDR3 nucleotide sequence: TGTGCCAGCTCGCCCGACAGGATATTAGCGGGAGAGGCACTAAACGAGCAGTACTTC.

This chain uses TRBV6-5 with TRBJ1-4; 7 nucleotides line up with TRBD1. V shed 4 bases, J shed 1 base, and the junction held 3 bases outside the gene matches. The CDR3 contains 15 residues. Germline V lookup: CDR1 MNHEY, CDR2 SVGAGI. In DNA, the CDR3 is TGTGCCAGCAGTTTCCAGGGGGTAACTAATGAAAAACTGTTTTTT. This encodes CASSFQGVTNEKLFF.

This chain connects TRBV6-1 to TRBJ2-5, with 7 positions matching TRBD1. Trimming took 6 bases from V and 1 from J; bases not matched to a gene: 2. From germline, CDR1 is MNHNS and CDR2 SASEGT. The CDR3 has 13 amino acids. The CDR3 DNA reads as TGTGCCAGCAGGGGACAGACCCAAGAGACCCAGTACTTC. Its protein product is CASRGQTQETQYF.

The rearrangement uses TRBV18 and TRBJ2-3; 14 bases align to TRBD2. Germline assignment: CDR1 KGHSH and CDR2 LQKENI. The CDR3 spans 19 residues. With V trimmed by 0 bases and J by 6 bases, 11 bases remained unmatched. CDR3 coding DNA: TGTGCCAGCTCACCACCGTCCGGACTAGCGGGGGGCGGGGTCGATACGCAGTATTTT. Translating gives CASSPPSGLAGGGVDTQYF. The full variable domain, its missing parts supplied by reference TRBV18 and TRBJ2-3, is NAGVMQNPRHLVRRRGQEARLRCSPMKGHSHVYWYRQLPEEGLKFMVYLQKENIIDESGMPKERFSAEFPKEGPSILRIQQVVRGDSAAYFCASSPPSGLAGGGVDTQYFGPGTRLTVL.

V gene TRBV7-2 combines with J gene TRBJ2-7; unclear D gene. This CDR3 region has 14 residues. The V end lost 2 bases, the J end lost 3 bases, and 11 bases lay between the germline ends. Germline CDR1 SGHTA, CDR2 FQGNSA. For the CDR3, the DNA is TGTGCCAGCAGCTTATTGGACCACAGCTACGAGCAGTACTTC. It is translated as CASSLLDHSYEQYF.

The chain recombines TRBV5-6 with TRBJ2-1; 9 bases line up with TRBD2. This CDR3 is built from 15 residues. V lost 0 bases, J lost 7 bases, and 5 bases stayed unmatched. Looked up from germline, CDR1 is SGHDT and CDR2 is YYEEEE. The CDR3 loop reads CASSLAGTSTNEQFF. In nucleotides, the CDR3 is TGTGCCAGCAGCTTGGCGGGGACTAGCACGAATGAGCAGTTCTTC.